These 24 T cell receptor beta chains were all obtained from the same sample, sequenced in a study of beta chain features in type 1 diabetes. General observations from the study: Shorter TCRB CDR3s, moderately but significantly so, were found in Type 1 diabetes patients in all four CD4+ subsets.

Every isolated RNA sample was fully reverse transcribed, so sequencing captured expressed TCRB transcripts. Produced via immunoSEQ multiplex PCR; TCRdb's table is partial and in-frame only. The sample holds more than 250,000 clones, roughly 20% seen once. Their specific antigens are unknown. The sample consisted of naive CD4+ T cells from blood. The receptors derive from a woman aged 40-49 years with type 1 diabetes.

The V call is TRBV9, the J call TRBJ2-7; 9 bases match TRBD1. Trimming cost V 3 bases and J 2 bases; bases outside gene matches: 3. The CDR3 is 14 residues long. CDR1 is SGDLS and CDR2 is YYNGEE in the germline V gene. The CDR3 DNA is TGTGCCAGCAGCGCCGGGACAGGGCCCTACGAGCAGTACTTC. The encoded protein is CASSAGTGPYEQYF.

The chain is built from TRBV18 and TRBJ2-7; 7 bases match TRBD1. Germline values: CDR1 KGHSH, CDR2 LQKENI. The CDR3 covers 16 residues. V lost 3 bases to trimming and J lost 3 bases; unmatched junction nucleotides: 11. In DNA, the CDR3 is TGTGCCAGCTCACCTTTACCGGGACAGCCTAACTACGAGCAGTACTTC. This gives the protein CASSPLPGQPNYEQYF.

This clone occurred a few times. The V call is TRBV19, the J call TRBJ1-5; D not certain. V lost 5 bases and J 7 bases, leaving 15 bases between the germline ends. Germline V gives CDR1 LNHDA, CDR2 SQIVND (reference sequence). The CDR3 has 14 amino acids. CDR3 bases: TGTGCCAGTAGTTCTAGACTGGATGGGCAGCCCCAGCATTTT. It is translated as CASSSRLDGQPQHF.

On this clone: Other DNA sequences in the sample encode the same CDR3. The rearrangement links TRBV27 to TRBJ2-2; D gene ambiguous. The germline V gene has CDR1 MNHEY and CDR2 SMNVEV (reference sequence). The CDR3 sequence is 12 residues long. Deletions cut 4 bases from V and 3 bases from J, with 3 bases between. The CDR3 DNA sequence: TGTGCCAGCAGTTCCGACACCGGGGAGCTGTTTTTT. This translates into CASSSDTGELFF.

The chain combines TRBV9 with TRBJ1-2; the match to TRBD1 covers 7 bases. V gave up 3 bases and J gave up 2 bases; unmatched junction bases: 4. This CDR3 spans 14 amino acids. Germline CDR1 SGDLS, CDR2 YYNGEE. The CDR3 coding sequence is TGTGCCAGCAGCGGGGGGACAGCAAACTATGGCTACACCTTC. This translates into CASSGGTANYGYTF.

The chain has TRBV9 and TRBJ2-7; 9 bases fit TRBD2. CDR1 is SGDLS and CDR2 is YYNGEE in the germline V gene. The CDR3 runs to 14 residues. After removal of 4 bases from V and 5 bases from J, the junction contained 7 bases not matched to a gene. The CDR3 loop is CASSIRGLANEQYF. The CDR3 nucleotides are TGTGCCAGCAGCATACGGGGACTAGCTAACGAGCAGTACTTC.

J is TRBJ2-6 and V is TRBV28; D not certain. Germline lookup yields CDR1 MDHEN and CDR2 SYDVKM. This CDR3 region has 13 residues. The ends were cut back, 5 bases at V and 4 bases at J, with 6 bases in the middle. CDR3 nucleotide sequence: TGTGCCAGCAGTCTCTCCGGGGCCAACGTCCTGACTTTC. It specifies CASSLSGANVLTF. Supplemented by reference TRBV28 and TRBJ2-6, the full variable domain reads DVKVTQSSRYLVKRTGEKVFLECVQDMDHENMFWYRQDPGLGLRLIYFSYDVKMKEKGDIPEGYSVSREKKERFSLILESASTNQTSMYLCASSLSGANVLTFGAGSRLTVL.

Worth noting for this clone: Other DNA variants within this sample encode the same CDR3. The chain's CDR3 is CASSFLRGYEQYF. The CDR3 DNA reads TGCGCCAGCAGCTTCCTTCGAGGCTACGAGCAGTACTTC. The chain carries TRBV5-1 and TRBJ2-7; no clear D. V dropped 2 bases and J dropped 3 bases, with 9 bases sitting between them. The CDR3 consists of 13 residues. Germline loops: CDR1 SGHRS, CDR2 YFSETQ. Supplemented by reference TRBV5-1 and TRBJ2-7, the full variable domain reads KAGVTQTPRYLIKTRGQQVTLSCSPISGHRSVSWYQQTPGQGLQFLFEYFSETQRNKGNFPGRFSGRQFSNSRSEMNVSTLELGDSALYLCASSFLRGYEQYFGPGTRLTVT.

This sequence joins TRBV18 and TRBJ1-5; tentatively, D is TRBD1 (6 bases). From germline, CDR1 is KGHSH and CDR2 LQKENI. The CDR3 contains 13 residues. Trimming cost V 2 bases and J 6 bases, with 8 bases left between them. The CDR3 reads CASSPVQGQPQHF. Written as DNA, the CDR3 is TGTGCCAGCTCACCAGTACAGGGTCAGCCCCAGCATTTT.

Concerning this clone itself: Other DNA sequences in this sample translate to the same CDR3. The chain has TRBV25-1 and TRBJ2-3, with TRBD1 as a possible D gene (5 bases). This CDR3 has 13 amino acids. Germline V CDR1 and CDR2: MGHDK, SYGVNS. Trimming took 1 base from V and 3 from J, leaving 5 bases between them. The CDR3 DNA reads TGTGCCAGCAGTGAATCAGGGACAGATACGCAGTATTTT. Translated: CASSESGTDTQYF.

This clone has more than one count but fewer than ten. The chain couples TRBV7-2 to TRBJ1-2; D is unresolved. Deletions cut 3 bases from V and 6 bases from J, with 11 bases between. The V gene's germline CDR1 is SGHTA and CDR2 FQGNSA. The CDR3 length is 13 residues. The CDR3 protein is CASSFARRDGYTF. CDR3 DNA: TGTGCCAGCAGCTTTGCCAGGCGAGATGGCTACACCTTC.

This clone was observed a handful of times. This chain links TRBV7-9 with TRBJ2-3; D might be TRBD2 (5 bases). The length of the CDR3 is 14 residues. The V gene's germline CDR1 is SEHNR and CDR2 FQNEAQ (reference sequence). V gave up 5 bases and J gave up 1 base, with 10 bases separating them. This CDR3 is CASSRLEGTDTQYF. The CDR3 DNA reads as TGTGCCAGCAGCCGTCTGGAGGGCACAGATACGCAGTATTTT. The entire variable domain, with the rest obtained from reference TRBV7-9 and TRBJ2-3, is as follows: DTGVSQNPRHKITKRGQNVTFRCDPISEHNRLYWYRQTLGQGPEFLTYFQNEAQLEKSRLLSDRFSAERPKGSFSTLEIQRTEQGDSAMYLCASSRLEGTDTQYFGPGTRLTVL.

The CDR3: CASSLQGNTEAFF. Written as DNA, the CDR3 is TGTGCCAGCAGCTTGCAGGGGAACACTGAAGCTTTCTTT. The V gene is TRBV7-8, the J gene TRBJ1-1, with TRBD1 as a possible D gene (5 bases). The CDR3 covers 13 residues. Germline V CDR1 and CDR2: SGHVS, FQNEAQ. Trimming shortened V by 3 bases and J by 1 base, and 6 bases separated the two germline ends. Full variable domain (outside the CDR3, taken from reference TRBV7-8 and TRBJ1-1): GAGVSQSPRYKVAKRGQDVALRCDPISGHVSLFWYQQALGQGPEFLTYFQNEAQLDKSGLPSDRFFAERPEGSVSTLKIQRTQQEDSAVYLCASSLQGNTEAFFGQGTRLTVV.

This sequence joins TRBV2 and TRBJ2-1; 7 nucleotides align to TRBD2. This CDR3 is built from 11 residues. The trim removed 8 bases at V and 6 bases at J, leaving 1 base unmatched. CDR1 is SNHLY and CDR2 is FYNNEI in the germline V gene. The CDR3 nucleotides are TGTGCCAGCGTAGCGGGCAATGAGCAGTTCTTC. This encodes CASVAGNEQFF.

Here the CDR3 DNA reads TGCAGCGTTACCGGACAGAAGCGGTACACTGAAGCTTTCTTT. Its translation: CSVTGQKRYTEAFF. The chain couples TRBV29-1 to TRBJ1-1; perhaps TRBD1 as D (6 bases). Trimming took 5 bases from V and 3 from J, leaving 16 bases between them. The CDR3 consists of 14 residues. Germline CDR1 reads SQVTM; CDR2 reads ANQGSEA.

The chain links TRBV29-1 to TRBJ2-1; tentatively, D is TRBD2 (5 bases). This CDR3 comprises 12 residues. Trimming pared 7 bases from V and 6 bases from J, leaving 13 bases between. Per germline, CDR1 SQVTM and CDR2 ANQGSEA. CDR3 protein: CSEAGYGNEQFF. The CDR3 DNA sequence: TGCAGCGAGGCGGGTTATGGCAATGAGCAGTTCTTC.

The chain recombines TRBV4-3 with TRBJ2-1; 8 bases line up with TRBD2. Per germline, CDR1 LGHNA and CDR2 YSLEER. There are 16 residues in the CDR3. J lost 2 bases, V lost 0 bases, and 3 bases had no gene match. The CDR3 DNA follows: TGCGCCAGCAGCCAAGAAGCAGCGGGGGCCTACAATGAGCAGTTCTTC. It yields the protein CASSQEAAGAYNEQFF.

CDR3 bases: TGTGCCATCCGGGAGGGCCTCTACGAGCAGTACTTC. Its translation is CAIREGLYEQYF. This chain joins TRBV10-3 and TRBJ2-7; 8 bases align to TRBD2. The CDR3 is 12 amino acids. Trimming took 8 bases from V and 3 from J; bases not matched to a gene: 3. The germline V gene has CDR1 ENHRY and CDR2 SYGVKD.

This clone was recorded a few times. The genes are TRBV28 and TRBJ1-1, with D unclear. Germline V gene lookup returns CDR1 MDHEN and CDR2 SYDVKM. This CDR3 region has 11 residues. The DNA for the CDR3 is TGTGTCCCGACGGGGAACACTGAAGCTTTCTTT. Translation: CVPTGNTEAFF.

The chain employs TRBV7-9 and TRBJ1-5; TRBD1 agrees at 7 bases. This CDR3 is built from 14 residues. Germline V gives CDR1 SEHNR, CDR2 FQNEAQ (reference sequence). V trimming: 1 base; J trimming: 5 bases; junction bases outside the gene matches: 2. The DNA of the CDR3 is TGTGCCAGCAGCTTAGGGGACAGAGATCAGCCCCAGCATTTT. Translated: CASSLGDRDQPQHF. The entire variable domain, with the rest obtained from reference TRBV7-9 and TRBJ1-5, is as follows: DTGVSQNPRHKITKRGQNVTFRCDPISEHNRLYWYRQTLGQGPEFLTYFQNEAQLEKSRLLSDRFSAERPKGSFSTLEIQRTEQGDSAMYLCASSLGDRDQPQHFGDGTRLSIL.

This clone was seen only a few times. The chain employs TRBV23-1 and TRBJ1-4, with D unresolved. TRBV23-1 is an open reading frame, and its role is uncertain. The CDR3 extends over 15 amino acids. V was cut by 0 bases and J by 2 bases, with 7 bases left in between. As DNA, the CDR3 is TGCGCCAGCAGTCAATCAATCCTTACTAATGAAAAACTGTTTTTT. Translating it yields CASSQSILTNEKLFF.

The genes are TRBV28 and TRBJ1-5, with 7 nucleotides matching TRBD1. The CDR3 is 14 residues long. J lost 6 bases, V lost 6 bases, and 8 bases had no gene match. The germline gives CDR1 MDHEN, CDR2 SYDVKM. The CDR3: CASRPGQPFQPQHF. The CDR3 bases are TGTGCCAGCAGACCGGGACAGCCGTTTCAGCCCCAGCATTTT. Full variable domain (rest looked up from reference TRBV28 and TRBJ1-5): DVKVTQSSRYLVKRTGEKVFLECVQDMDHENMFWYRQDPGLGLRLIYFSYDVKMKEKGDIPEGYSVSREKKERFSLILESASTNQTSMYLCASRPGQPFQPQHFGDGTRLSIL.

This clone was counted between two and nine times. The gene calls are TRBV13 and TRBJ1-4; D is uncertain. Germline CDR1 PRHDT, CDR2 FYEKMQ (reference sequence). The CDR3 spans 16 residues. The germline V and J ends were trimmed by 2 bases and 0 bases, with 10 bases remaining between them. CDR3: CASSLKRQSTNEKLFF. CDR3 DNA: TGTGCCAGCAGCTTAAAGCGGCAGTCAACTAATGAAAAACTGTTTTTT. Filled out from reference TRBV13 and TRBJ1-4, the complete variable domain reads AAGVIQSPRHLIKEKRETATLKCYPIPRHDTVYWYQQGPGQDPQFLISFYEKMQSDKGSIPDRFSAQQFSDYHSELNMSSLELGDSALYFCASSLKRQSTNEKLFFGSGTQLSVL.

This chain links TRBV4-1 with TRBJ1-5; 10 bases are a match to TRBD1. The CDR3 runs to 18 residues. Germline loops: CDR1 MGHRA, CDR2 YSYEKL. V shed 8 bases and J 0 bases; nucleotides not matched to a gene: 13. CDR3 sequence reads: CASSRNFGTGDSNQPQHF. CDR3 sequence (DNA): TGCGCCAGCTCCCGGAACTTTGGGACAGGGGATAGCAATCAGCCCCAGCATTTT.